This T cell receptor beta chain was recorded in a study of OX40 agonist ivuxolimab in advanced cancers. The sampling schedule covered blood at baseline, cycle 4 day 1, and cycle 7 day 1. Method: immunoSEQ multiplex PCR; TCRdb's copy keeps in-frame clones and lacks some. The data show approximately 69,000 clones, with over 80% seen just once and less than 6.5% held by the top ten. The germline V gene has CDR1 SGHNT and CDR2 YYREEE (reference sequence). V gave up 2 bases and J gave up 3 bases, with 12 bases separating them. The CDR3 length is 15 residues. Study-level results: Individuals who were partial responders at 0.1-3.0 mg/kg had clonal expansion that ranked among the lowest. On average, CD8+ T cells had more expanded clones than CD4+.

Comment on this clone: Its antigen is undetermined.

The chain recombines TRBV5-4 with TRBJ2-1; D possibly corresponds to TRBD2 (7 bases). The sequencing here drew on CD4+ or CD8+ T cells sorted from blood, taken in a trial of the OX40 agonist ivuxolimab. This clonotype was obtained from an adult with an advanced solid tumor such as melanoma, head and neck, liver or kidney cancer. CDR3 sequence reads: CASSLAGQIYNEQFF. The CDR3 DNA reads TGTGCCAGCAGCTTAGCGGGACAAATCTACAATGAGCAGTTCTTC.